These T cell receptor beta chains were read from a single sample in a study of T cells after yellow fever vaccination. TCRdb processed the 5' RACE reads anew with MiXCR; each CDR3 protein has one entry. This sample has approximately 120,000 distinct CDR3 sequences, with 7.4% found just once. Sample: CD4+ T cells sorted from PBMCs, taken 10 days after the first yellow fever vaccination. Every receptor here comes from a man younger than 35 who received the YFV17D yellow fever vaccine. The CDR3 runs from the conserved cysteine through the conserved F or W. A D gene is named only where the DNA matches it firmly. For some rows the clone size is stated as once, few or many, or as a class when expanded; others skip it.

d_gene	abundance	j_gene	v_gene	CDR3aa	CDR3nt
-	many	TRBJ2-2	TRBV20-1	CSAESGTHPWGELFF	TGCAGTGCGGAGTCCGGGACACACCCCTGGGGGGAGCTGTTTTTT
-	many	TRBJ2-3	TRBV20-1	CSAHPVADTQYF	TGCAGTGCACACCCGGTCGCAGATACGCAGTATTTT
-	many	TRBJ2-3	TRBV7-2	CASSYRGLDSNTQYF	TGTGCCAGCAGCTACAGGGGACTAGACTCTAATACGCAGTATTTT
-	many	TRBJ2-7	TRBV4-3	CASSQLTGGSYEQYF	TGCGCCAGCAGCCAACTTACAGGCGGCTCCTACGAGCAGTACTTC
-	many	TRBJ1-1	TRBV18	CASSPVGGGHTEAFF	TGTGCCAGCTCGCCCGTCGGGGGAGGACACACTGAAGCTTTCTTT
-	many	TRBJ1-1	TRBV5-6	CASSLDPGTMNTEAFF	TGTGCCAGCAGCTTGGACCCAGGGACGATGAACACTGAAGCTTTCTTT
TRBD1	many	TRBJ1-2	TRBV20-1	CSASDRGYDGYTF	TGCAGTGCATCGGACAGGGGGTATGATGGCTACACCTTC
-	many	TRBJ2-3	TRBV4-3	CASSQDWVGGPTDTQYF	TGCGCCAGCAGCCAAGATTGGGTGGGGGGGCCAACAGATACGCAGTATTTT
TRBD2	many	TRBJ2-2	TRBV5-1	CASSLASGGAVTGELFF	TGCGCCAGCAGCTTGGCCAGCGGGGGGGCCGTCACCGGGGAGCTGTTTTTT
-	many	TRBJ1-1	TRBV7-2	CASSSMSQGNTEAFF	TGTGCCAGCAGCTCGATGTCCCAGGGGAACACTGAAGCTTTCTTT
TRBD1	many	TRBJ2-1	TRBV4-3	CASSQGPGQEYNEQFF	TGCGCCAGCAGCCAGGGACCGGGACAGGAATACAATGAGCAGTTCTTC
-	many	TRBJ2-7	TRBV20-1	CSARAGAHYEQYF	TGCAGTGCTAGAGCAGGGGCGCACTACGAGCAGTACTTC
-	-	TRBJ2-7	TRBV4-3	CASSQRGGLDEQYF	TGCGCCAGCAGCCAAAGAGGGGGGTTGGACGAGCAGTACTTC
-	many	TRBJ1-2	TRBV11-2	CASSRAPTENYGYTF	TGTGCCAGCAGCCGAGCTCCGACAGAAAACTATGGCTACACCTTC
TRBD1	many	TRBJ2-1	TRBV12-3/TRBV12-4	CATNQGDRAYEQFF	TGTGCCACCAATCAGGGGGACAGGGCTTATGAGCAGTTCTTC
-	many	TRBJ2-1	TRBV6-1	CASSEALLGEQFF	TGTGCCAGCAGTGAAGCGCTCCTTGGTGAGCAGTTCTTC
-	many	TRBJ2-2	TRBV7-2	CASSPPRGHRTGELFF	TGTGCCAGCAGCCCCCCGAGGGGACACCGCACCGGGGAGCTGTTTTTT
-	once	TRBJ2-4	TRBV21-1	CASSITQGWNIQYF	TGTGCCAGCAGCATTACCCAGGGCTGGAACATTCAGTACTTC
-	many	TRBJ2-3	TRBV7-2	CASRGGGADTQYF	TGTGCCAGCAGGGGAGGGGGCGCAGATACGCAGTATTTT
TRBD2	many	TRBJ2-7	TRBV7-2	CASSLQRGYEQYF	TGTGCCAGCAGCTTACAGCGGGGTTACGAGCAGTACTTC
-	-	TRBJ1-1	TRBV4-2	CASGPVLLWGHGTEAFF	TGTGCCAGCGGCCCCGTCCTCCTCTGGGGGCACGGCACTGAAGCTTTCTTT
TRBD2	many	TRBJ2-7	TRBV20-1	CSAARGAGGGYEQYF	TGCAGTGCTGCCCGGGGAGCGGGGGGAGGCTACGAGCAGTACTTC
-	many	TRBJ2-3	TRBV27	CASRVTDTQYF	TGTGCCTCCCGGGTGACAGATACGCAGTATTTT
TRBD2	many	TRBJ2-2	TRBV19	CASSFPSGGAVGELFF	TGTGCCAGTAGTTTTCCTAGCGGGGGGGCCGTCGGGGAGCTGTTTTTT
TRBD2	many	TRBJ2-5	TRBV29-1	CSVPTRGGGETQYF	TGCAGCGTTCCGACCCGGGGCGGGGGAGAGACCCAGTACTTC
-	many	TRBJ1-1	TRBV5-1	CASSLDGSTEAFF	TGCGCCAGCAGTCTGGACGGTTCCACTGAAGCTTTCTTT
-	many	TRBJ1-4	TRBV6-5	CASSYDRGIGKLFF	TGTGCCAGCAGTTACGACCGGGGGATAGGAAAACTGTTTTTT
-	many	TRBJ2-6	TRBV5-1	CASNRRSGANVLTF	TGCGCCAGCAATAGGCGATCTGGGGCCAACGTCCTGACTTTC
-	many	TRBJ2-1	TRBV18	CASSPQAGNEQFF	TGTGCCAGCTCACCACAGGCGGGCAATGAGCAGTTCTTC
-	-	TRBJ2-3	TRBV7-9	CASSSNREVTDTQYF	TGTGCCAGCAGCTCCAACAGGGAAGTCACAGATACGCAGTATTTT
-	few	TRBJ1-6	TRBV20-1	CSAGVRGVANSPLHF	TGCAGTGCTGGGGTGCGGGGGGTCGCCAATTCACCCCTCCACTTT
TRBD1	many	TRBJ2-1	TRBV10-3	CAIRQGTSSYNEQFF	TGTGCCATCAGACAGGGGACGAGCTCCTACAATGAGCAGTTCTTC
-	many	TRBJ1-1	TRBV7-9	CASSPSSGGTEAFF	TGTGCCAGCAGCCCGTCGTCGGGGGGTACTGAAGCTTTCTTT
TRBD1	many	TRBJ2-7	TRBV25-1	CASSELGGREYEQYF	TGTGCCAGCAGTGAATTAGGGGGCAGGGAGTACGAGCAGTACTTC
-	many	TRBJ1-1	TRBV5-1	CASSVPQGEGTEAFF	TGCGCCAGCAGCGTACCACAGGGAGAGGGCACTGAAGCTTTCTTT
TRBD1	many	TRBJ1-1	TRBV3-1	CASSHTGTGGTEAFF	TGTGCCAGCAGCCACACCGGGACAGGGGGCACTGAAGCTTTCTTT
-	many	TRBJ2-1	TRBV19	CASSISVYPYNEQFF	TGTGCCAGTAGTATAAGCGTCTACCCCTACAATGAGCAGTTCTTC
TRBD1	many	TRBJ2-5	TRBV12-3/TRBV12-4	CASSRTGVAETQYF	TGTGCCAGCAGCCGAACAGGGGTCGCAGAGACCCAGTACTTC
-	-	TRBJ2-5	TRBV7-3	CASSLRPRETLYF	TGTGCCAGCAGCCTTAGGCCCCGGGAGACCCTGTACTTC
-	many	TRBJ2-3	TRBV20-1	CSAKGSTDTQYF	TGCAGTGCTAAGGGGAGCACAGATACGCAGTATTTT
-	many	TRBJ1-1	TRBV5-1	CASSFGPLNTEAFF	TGCGCCAGCAGCTTCGGACCGTTGAACACTGAAGCTTTCTTT
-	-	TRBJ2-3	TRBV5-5	CASSPGVARDTQYF	TGTGCCAGCAGCCCAGGGGTAGCCCGGGATACGCAGTATTTT
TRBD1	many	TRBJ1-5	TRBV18	CASSPLGQDNQPQHF	TGTGCCAGCTCACCACTGGGACAGGATAATCAGCCCCAGCATTTT
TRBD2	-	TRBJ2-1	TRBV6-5	CASSSLTSGGPGGEQFF	TGTGCCAGCAGTTCATTGACTAGCGGGGGGCCTGGGGGTGAGCAGTTCTTC
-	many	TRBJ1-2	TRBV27	CASTPSWGGGNYGYTF	TGTGCCAGCACCCCCTCTTGGGGGGGTGGTAACTATGGCTACACCTTC
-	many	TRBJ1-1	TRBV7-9	CASSLARRRNTEAFF	TGTGCCAGCAGCTTAGCGCGGCGGAGGAACACTGAAGCTTTCTTT
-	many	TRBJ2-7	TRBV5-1	CASSLSPGPWEQYF	TGCGCCAGCAGCCTCAGTCCGGGCCCCTGGGAGCAGTACTTC
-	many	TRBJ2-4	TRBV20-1	CSTPPGIAKNIQYF	TGCAGTACCCCTCCAGGCATAGCCAAAAACATTCAGTACTTC
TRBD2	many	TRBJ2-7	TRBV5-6	CAKGLAGFYEQYF	TGTGCCAAGGGACTAGCGGGGTTCTACGAGCAGTACTTC
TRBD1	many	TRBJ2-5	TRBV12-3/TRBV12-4	CASSLDRSQETQYF	TGTGCCAGCAGTTTGGACAGGAGCCAAGAGACCCAGTACTTC
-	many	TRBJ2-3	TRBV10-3	CAISRTEGADTQYF	TGTGCCATCAGCCGAACCGAAGGCGCAGATACGCAGTATTTT
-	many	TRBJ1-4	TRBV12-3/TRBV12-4	CASSWSQGGWDEKLFF	TGTGCCAGCAGTTGGTCCCAGGGAGGCTGGGATGAAAAACTGTTTTTT